This T cell receptor beta chain was captured in a study of T cell changes during pregnancy in multiple sclerosis. The method was immunoSEQ multiplex PCR; TCRdb's version includes in-frame clones alone and lacks a portion of them. Among roughly 32,000 clones listed, around nine tenths were seen once. V was clipped by 0 bases and J by 14 bases, with 24 bases between them. Germline CDR1 reads MNHNS; CDR2 reads SASEGT. The CDR3 has 16 amino acids. The origin of this receptor is a female donor with multiple sclerosis, enrolled in a pregnancy study. The rearrangement uses TRBV6-1 and TRBJ2-3; maybe TRBD2 (7 bases). The sample here was CD8+ T cells from peripheral blood mononuclear cells, taken in the third trimester of pregnancy. In DNA form, the CDR3 reads TGTGCCAGCAGTGAAGCCCGGCGGGGGCCCCACCCGGGTCCGTATTTT. It encodes CASSEARRGPHPGPYF.